Presented here are 10 T cell receptor beta chains from one specimen sequenced in a study of blood T cell repertoires in COVID-19. The assay was immunoSEQ multiplex PCR, and TCRdb's table has in-frame clones only and misses some. The sample shows 210,000 or so clones, more than 80% of them seen only once. The sample comprised peripheral blood. The origin of the receptors is a woman over 75 with acute or convalescent COVID-19.

This clone appeared a single time. The DNA of the CDR3 is TGTGCCAGCAGCTTAGTATCGGGGGAGGCGTACGAGCAGTACTTC. Amino acids: CASSLVSGEAYEQYF. The genes are TRBV7-2 and TRBJ2-7; TRBD2 is a possible D gene (6 bases). This CDR3 is 15 amino acids long. V lost 1 base to trimming and J lost 4 bases, with 14 bases between them. CDR1 is SGHTA, CDR2 FQGNSA, per germline. The entire variable domain, with the rest obtained from reference TRBV7-2 and TRBJ2-7, is as follows: GAGVSQSPSNKVTEKGKDVELRCDPISGHTALYWYRQSLGQGLEFLIYFQGNSAPDKSGLPSDRFSAERTGGSVSTLTIQRTQQEDSAVYLCASSLVSGEAYEQYFGPGTRLTVT.

This chain links TRBV30 with TRBJ1-1; the match to TRBD1 covers 8 bases. Per the germline V gene, CDR1 is GTSNPN and CDR2 is SVGIG (reference sequence). V was pared by 3 bases and J by 3 bases, with 9 bases of the junction left unmatched. The CDR3 covers 15 residues. The CDR3 spells CAWRARGRGYTEAFF. CDR3 nucleotides: TGTGCCTGGAGGGCCAGGGGGCGCGGGTACACTGAAGCTTTCTTT.

The chain carries TRBV3-1 (or the pseudogene TRBV3-2) and TRBJ2-6, with unresolved D. Germline values: CDR1 LGHDT, CDR2 YNNKEL (reference sequence). V gave up 4 bases and J gave up 0 bases, with 16 bases separating them. CDR3 length equals 18 residues. CDR3 coding DNA: TGTGCCAGCAGCCCGCTGATCGGTACTTCCTCTGGGGCCAACGTCCTGACTTTC. It yields the protein CASSPLIGTSSGANVLTF.

The gene calls are TRBV30 and TRBJ1-5, with 12 bases identical to TRBD1. CDR1 is GTSNPN, CDR2 SVGIG, per germline (reference sequence). Unmatched junction bases numbered 3, after V lost 3 bases and J lost 3 bases. The CDR3 totals 15 residues. The DNA for the CDR3 is TGTGCCTGGAGCCGGGGACAGGGGGCCAATCAGCCCCAGCATTTT. It translates to CAWSRGQGANQPQHF.

This chain links TRBV15 with TRBJ2-2; no firm D call. This CDR3 comprises 16 residues. V was trimmed by 0 bases and J by 6 bases, leaving 14 bases between them. Germline-derived CDR1 and CDR2 are LNHNV and YYDKDF (reference sequence). CDR3 coding DNA: TGTGCCACCAGCAGAGAAATAGACCTAGAGGCCGGGGAGCTGTTTTTT. It yields the protein CATSREIDLEAGELFF.

V and J are TRBV7-2 and TRBJ1-1; no definite D call. CDR3 length equals 15 residues. Germline V gene data show CDR1 as SGHTA and CDR2 as FQGNSA. V lost 6 bases to trimming and J lost 0 bases, with 14 bases between them. CDR3 in amino acids: CASRRPGEMNTEAFF. The CDR3 region has the DNA TGTGCCAGCAGGCGTCCGGGAGAGATGAACACTGAAGCTTTCTTT.

This sequence joins TRBV24-1 and TRBJ1-1, with 7 bases matching TRBD1. V lost 11 bases, J lost 3 bases, and 8 bases stayed unmatched. Germline CDR1 is KGHDR and CDR2 is SFDVKD. The CDR3 has 13 residues. CDR3 in DNA: TGTGCCATAAAGGGGGCACGGGACACTGAAGCTTTCTTT. Translated, it gives CAIKGARDTEAFF.

This clone was observed many times. This chain joins TRBV19 and TRBJ1-2; 8 nucleotides match TRBD1. This CDR3 region has 13 residues. Germline loops: CDR1 LNHDA, CDR2 SQIVND (reference sequence). Trimming cost V 3 bases and J 4 bases; bases outside gene matches: 1. CDR3 in amino acids: CASSIGTGYGYTF. CDR3 DNA: TGTGCCAGTAGTATCGGGACAGGCTATGGCTACACCTTC.

This clone was seen once. The chain couples TRBV10-3 to TRBJ2-3; 9 positions agree with TRBD2. This CDR3 comprises 16 residues. Germline V gene lookup returns CDR1 ENHRY and CDR2 SYGVKD. Germline trimming cut 3 bases from V and 3 bases from J; bases unmatched to any gene: 7. The chain's CDR3 is CAISESSGGETDTQYF. CDR3 DNA sequence: TGTGCCATCAGTGAAAGTAGCGGGGGAGAGACAGATACGCAGTATTTT.

This chain joins TRBV5-1 and TRBJ2-7; the D is unclear. V lost 0 bases to trimming and J lost 4 bases, with 14 bases between them. Germline V gives CDR1 SGHRS, CDR2 YFSETQ. This CDR3 has 15 amino acids. CDR3 DNA: TGCGCCAGCAGCTTGGTAGCCGCCATGGGTTACGAGCAGTACTTC. As protein: CASSLVAAMGYEQYF.